This T cell receptor beta chain was recovered during a study of T cells in Graves' hyperthyroidism and ophthalmopathy. Study results and limitations: The majority of expanded thyroid clonotypes above 0.001 also appeared in blood.

The authors deemed Graves' hyperthyroidism stable absent ophthalmopathy progression within 18 months. Used for diagnoses were clinical symptoms, serum thyroxine and TRAb, thyroid ultrasound and orbital computed tomography. TCR beta CDR3 regions were amplified from RNA transcripts. RT-PCR in the first round (using the HTBI primer set) targeted the TCR CDR3. One entry per CDR3 protein, called by TCRdb with MiXCR from the multiplex PCR reads. The sample carries roughly 720,000 distinct CDR3 sequences, about 18% recorded once. The CDR3 loop spans 15 amino acids. CDR1 is MGHRA, CDR2 YSYEKL, per germline. Germline trimming cut 5 bases from V and 5 bases from J; bases unmatched to any gene: 11. There are a few counts of this clonotype. Antigen unknown.

Material for sequencing was blood. The sequence came from a middle-aged man with Graves' hyperthyroidism. V gene TRBV4-1 combines with J gene TRBJ2-5; 7 positions agree with TRBD1. The CDR3 here is CASSSAGRGKETQYF. CDR3 sequence (DNA): TGCGCCAGCAGCTCCGCGGGCAGGGGGAAGGAGACCCAGTACTTC.